This T cell receptor beta chain was profiled in a study of graft-versus-host responses after intestinal transplantation. The wider study: Grafts that recipients had were multivisceral, liver-intestinal, or isolated intestinal transplants. All recipients got anti-thymocyte globulin induction, then tacrolimus and steroids for approximately three years.

V lost 4 bases, J lost 1 base, and 23 bases lay in between. The CDR3 covers 18 residues. Germline V gene data show CDR1 as SGDLS and CDR2 as YYNGEE. Libraries were prepared by immunoSEQ multiplex PCR; TCRdb keeps only in-frame clonotypes and omits some of them. This sample has tens of thousands of clones, with about 94% found just once. As for this clone: The antigen is undetermined.

General study results and limits: Association was observed between peak circulating GvH clone levels and early post-transplant HvG declines. GvH clones appeared in recipient marrow, some first in ileum or blood.

The sample consisted of unstimulated CD4+ T cells sorted from spleen or lymph node cells, taken before transplant. This receptor was obtained from a human donor who was the organ donor for an intestinal transplant. The chain couples TRBV9 to TRBJ1-1, with a weak D call TRBD1 (5 bases). CDR3 loop: CASSSPIGGGRQNTEAFF. CDR3 nucleotide sequence: TGTGCCAGCAGCTCACCCATCGGGGGGGGACGGCAGAACACTGAAGCTTTCTTT.